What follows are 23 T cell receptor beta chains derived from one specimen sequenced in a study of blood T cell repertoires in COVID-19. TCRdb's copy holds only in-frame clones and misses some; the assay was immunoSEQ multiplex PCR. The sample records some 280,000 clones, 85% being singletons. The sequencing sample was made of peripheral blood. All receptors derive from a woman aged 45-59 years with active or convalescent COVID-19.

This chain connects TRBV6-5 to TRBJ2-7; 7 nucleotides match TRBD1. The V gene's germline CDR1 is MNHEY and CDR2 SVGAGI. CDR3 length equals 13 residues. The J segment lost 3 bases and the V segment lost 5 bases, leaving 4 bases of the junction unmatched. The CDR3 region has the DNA TGTGCCAGCAGTCTTGGGACAGACTACGAGCAGTACTTC. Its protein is CASSLGTDYEQYF.

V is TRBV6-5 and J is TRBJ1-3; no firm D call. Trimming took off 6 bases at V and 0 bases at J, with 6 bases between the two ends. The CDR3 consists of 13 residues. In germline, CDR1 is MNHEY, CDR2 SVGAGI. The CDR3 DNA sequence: TGTGCCAGCAGGGGCCTCTCTGGAAACACCATATATTTT. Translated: CASRGLSGNTIYF.

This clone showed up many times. In DNA, the CDR3 is TGTGCCAGCTCACCACCGAAGGGGGGGGACACTGAAGCTTTCTTT. Translated: CASSPPKGGDTEAFF. The V and J genes are TRBV18 and TRBJ1-1; possible D gene TRBD1, 6 bases. The CDR3 is 15 amino acids. Germline loops: CDR1 KGHSH, CDR2 LQKENI. The V and J ends lost 0 bases and 3 bases respectively, with 11 bases between them.

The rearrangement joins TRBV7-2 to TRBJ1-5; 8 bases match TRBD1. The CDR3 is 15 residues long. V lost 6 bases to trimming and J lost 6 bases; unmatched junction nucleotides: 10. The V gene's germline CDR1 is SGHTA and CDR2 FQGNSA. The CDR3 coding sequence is TGTGCCAGCAGTTATGACAGGGGAGAGGCTCAGCCCCAGCATTTT. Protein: CASSYDRGEAQPQHF.

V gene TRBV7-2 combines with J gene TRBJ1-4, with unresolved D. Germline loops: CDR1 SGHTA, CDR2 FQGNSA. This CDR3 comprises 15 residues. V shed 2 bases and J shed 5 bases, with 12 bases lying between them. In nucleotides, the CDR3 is TGTGCCAGCAGCTTAATGCCGAGGGAAAATGAAAAACTGTTTTTT. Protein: CASSLMPRENEKLFF.

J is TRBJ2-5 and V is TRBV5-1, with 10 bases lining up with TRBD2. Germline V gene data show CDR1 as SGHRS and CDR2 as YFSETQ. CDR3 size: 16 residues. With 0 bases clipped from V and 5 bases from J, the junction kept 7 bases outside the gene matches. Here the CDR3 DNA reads TGCGCCAGCAGCTTGGAGGCTAGCGGGAGTGACGAGACCCAGTACTTC. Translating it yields CASSLEASGSDETQYF.

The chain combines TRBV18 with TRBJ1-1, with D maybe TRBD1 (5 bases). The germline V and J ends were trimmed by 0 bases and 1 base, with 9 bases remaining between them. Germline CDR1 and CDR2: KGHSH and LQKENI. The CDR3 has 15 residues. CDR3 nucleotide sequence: TGTGCCAGCTCACCACCGGTTCAGGGGAACACTGAAGCTTTCTTT. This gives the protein CASSPPVQGNTEAFF.

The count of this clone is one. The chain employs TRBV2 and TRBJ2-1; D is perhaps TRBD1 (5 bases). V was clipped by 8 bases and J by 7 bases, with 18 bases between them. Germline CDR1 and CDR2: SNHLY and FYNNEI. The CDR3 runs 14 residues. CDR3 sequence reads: CASLLRAPGNEQFF. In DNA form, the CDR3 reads TGTGCCAGCCTGCTACGGGCCCCAGGGAATGAGCAGTTCTTC.

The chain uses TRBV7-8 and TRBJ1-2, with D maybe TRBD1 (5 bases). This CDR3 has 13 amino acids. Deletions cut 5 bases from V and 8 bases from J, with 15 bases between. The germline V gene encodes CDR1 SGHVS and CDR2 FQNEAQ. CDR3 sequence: CASSLGGKRGYTF. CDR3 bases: TGTGCCAGCAGCCTCGGGGGAAAGAGAGGCTACACCTTC.

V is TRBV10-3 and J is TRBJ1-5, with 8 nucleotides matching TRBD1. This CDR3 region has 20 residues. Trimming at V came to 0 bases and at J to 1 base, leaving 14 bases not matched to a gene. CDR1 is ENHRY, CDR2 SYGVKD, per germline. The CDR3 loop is CAISESLNRGSAGSNQPQHF. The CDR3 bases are TGTGCCATCAGTGAGTCGTTGAACAGGGGGTCTGCAGGAAGCAATCAGCCCCAGCATTTT.

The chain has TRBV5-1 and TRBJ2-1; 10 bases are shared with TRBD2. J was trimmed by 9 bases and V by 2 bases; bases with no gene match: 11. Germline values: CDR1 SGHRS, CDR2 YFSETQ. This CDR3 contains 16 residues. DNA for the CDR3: TGCGCCAGCAGCTTCCTTCTAGCGGGAGCAAACGGTGAGCAGTTCTTC. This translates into CASSFLLAGANGEQFF.

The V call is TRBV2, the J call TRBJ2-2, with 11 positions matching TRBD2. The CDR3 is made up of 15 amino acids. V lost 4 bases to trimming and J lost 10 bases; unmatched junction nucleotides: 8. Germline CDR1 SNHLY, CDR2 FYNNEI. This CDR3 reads CASSVRLAGLEELFF. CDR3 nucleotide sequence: TGTGCCAGCAGTGTTCGACTAGCGGGACTCGAGGAGCTGTTTTTT.

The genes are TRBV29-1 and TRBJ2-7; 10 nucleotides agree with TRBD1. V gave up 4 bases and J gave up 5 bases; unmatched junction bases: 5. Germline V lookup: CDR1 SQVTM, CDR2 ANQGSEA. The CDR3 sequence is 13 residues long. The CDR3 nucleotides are TGCAGCGTTGCGGGGACAGGGGTCCACGAGCAGTACTTC. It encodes CSVAGTGVHEQYF.

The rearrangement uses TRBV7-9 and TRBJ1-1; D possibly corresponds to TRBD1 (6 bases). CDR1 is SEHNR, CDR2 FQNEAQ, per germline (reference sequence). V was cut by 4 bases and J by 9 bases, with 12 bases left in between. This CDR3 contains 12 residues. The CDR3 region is CASSSTRDKAFF. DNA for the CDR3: TGTGCCAGCAGCTCCACTCGGGACAAAGCTTTCTTT.

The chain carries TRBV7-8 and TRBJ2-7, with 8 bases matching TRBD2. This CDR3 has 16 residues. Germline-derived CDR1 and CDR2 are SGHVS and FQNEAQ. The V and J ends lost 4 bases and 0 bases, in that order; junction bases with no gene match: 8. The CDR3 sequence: CASSSVAGRPSYEQYF. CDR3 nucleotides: TGTGCCAGCAGCTCCGTAGCGGGGCGCCCCTCCTACGAGCAGTACTTC. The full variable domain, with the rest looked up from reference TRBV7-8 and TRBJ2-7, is GAGVSQSPRYKVAKRGQDVALRCDPISGHVSLFWYQQALGQGPEFLTYFQNEAQLDKSGLPSDRFFAERPEGSVSTLKIQRTQQEDSAVYLCASSSVAGRPSYEQYFGPGTRLTVT.

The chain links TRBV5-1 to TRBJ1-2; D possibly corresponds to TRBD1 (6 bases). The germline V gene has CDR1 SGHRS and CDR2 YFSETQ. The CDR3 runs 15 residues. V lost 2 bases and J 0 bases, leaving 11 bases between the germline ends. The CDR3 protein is CASSLQQGTNYGYTF. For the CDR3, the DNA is TGCGCCAGCAGCTTACAACAGGGTACTAACTATGGCTACACCTTC.

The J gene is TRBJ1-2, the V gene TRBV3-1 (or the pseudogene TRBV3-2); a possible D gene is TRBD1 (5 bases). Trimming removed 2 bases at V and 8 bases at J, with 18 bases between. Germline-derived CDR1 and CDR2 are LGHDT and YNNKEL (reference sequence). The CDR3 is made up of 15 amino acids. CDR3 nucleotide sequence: TGTGCCAGCAGCCAACTCCCGACAGAAACCGGGGGCTACACCTTC. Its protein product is CASSQLPTETGGYTF.

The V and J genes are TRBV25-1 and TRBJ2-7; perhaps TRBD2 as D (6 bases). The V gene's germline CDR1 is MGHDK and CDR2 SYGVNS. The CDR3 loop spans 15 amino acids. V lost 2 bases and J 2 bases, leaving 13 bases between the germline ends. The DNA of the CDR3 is TGTGCCAGCAGTGAAGGGGGGTCAGGGCCCTACGAGCAGTACTTC. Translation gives CASSEGGSGPYEQYF.

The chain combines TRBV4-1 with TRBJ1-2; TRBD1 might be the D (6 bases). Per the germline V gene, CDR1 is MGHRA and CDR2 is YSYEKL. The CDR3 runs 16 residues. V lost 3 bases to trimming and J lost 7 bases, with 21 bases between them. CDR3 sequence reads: CASSQFVARGPSGYTF. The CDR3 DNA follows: TGCGCCAGCAGCCAGTTCGTTGCCAGGGGACCCTCTGGCTACACCTTC.

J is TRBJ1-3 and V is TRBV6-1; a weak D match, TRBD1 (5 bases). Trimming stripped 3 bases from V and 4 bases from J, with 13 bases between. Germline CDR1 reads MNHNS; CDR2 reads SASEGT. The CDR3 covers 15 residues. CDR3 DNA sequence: TGTGCCAGCAGTGAGGCCGGGACTACAGGAAACACCATATATTTT. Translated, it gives CASSEAGTTGNTIYF.

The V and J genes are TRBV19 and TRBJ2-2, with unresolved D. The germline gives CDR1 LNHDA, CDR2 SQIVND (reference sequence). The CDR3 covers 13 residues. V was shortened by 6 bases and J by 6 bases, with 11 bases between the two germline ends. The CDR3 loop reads CASSSFRAGELFF. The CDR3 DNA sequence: TGTGCCAGTAGCTCCTTTCGAGCCGGGGAGCTGTTTTTT.

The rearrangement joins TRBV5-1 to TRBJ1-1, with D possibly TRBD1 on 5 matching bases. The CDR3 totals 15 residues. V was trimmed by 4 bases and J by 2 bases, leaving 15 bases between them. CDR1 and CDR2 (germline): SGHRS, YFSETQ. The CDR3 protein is CASSVLAGLNTEAFF. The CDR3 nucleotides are TGCGCCAGCAGCGTACTGGCAGGGCTAAACACTGAAGCTTTCTTT.

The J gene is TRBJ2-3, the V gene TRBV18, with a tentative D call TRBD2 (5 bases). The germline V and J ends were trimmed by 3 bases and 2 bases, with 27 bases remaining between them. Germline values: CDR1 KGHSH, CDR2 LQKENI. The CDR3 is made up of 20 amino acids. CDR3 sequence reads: CASSPDLNRVALEYTDTQYF. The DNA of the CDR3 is TGTGCCAGCTCACCTGACCTTAATCGGGTAGCGCTCGAATACACAGATACGCAGTATTTT.